This record concerns one T cell receptor (beta chain) sequence. This clone was recorded only once. Its binding antigen is unknown. One base away there is no much larger clone; base qualities are not given. This entry comes from a study of technical replicates of blood from a few donors (dated by TCRdb to 2016 to 2017). Unmatched junction bases come to 12, with V trimmed by 4 bases and J by 5 bases. CDR1 and CDR2 are read off the germline V gene as SQVTM and ANQGSEA. Its CDR3 holds 16 amino acids, cysteine through phenylalanine. Only the CDR3 DNA stays, 48 bases, in frame from base 1. The protocol used for the library was the immunoSEQ multiplex PCR assay. In TCRdb, the immuneACCESS table is reduced to in-frame sequences with V and J assigned. These tables do not hold every clone; where another copy was compared, an unresolved V gene accounts for under half, and the others remain unexplained. This sample comprises approximately 51,000 clones, 85% to 95% of them detected only once. Clones ranked in the top ten supply about 4% of the sample.

Material for sequencing was PBMCs. The chain is encoded by TRBV29-1 joined to TRBJ2-7; 12 middle bases align to TRBD2. The TCR comes from a human donor in good health. Some clones in this sample may be carry-over from other donors' samples. The CDR3 is CSVVSSGRAGFDEQYF. The nucleotide sequence is given as TGCAGCGTTGTGTCTAGCGGGAGGGCCGGTTTCGACGAGCAGTACTTC.